Presented here are 9 T cell receptor beta chains from one specimen sequenced in a study of blood T cells in healthy people across ages. Next came a second PCR, run for roughly 6 to 11 cycles, which used a sample-barcoded 5' primer along with a J-beta primer mix. TCRdb reanalysed the 5' RACE reads using MiXCR and keeps one entry per CDR3 protein. The table records hundreds of thousands of distinct CDR3 sequences, approximately 30% of them present only once. Sequences were obtained from blood. These receptors all stem from a woman older than 75 in good health.

This clonotype has ten or more counts. The rearrangement joins TRBV5-6 to TRBJ2-2, with 7 bases aligning to TRBD1. Looked up from germline, CDR1 is SGHDT and CDR2 is YYEEEE. V lost 0 bases to trimming and J lost 0 bases; unmatched junction nucleotides: 2. This CDR3 contains 16 residues. Written as DNA, the CDR3 is TGTGCCAGCAGCTTGGGGCAGGGGGCGAACACCGGGGAGCTGTTTTTT. Its protein product is CASSLGQGANTGELFF.

V gene TRBV20-1 combines with J gene TRBJ2-4, with 9 bases identical to TRBD2. Judging by the DNA end, TRBJ2-5 fits better; the J call may be wrong. This CDR3 has 16 amino acids. Per germline, CDR1 DFQATT and CDR2 SNEGSKA (reference sequence). The CDR3 nucleotides read TGCAGTGCTAGAGATGTTGAGCGGGAGGCTGGTGAGACCCAGTACTTC. This codes for CSARDVEREAGETQYF.

This clonotype was seen repeatedly, ten times or more. The rearrangement uses TRBV2 and TRBJ1-2; D is uncertain. CDR1 SNHLY and CDR2 FYNNEI come from the germline V gene. There are 12 residues in the CDR3. V was shortened by 7 bases and J by 5 bases, with 11 bases between the two germline ends. The CDR3 spells CASTPMGYGYTF. The CDR3 nucleotides read TGTGCCAGCACCCCTATGGGGTATGGCTACACCTTC.

The chain carries TRBV20-1 and TRBJ2-5; maybe TRBD2 (5 bases). Germline lookup yields CDR1 DFQATT and CDR2 SNEGSKA (reference sequence). This CDR3 comprises 14 residues. V lost 5 bases and J 3 bases, leaving 16 bases between the germline ends. CDR3 sequence (DNA): TGCAGTGCTTGGAAGGGAGTATTGGAAGAGACCCAGTACTTC. Protein sequence: CSAWKGVLEETQYF.

This clonotype occurred a few times. The chain carries TRBV24-1 and TRBJ2-3, with D possibly being TRBD1 or TRBD2 (5 bases each). Germline V CDR1 and CDR2: KGHDR, SFDVKD. The CDR3 runs 16 residues. Trimming removed 3 bases at V and 0 bases at J, with 12 bases between. The CDR3 spells CATSDPGRPSTDTQYF. The CDR3 DNA reads TGTGCCACCAGTGATCCGGGACGTCCTAGCACAGATACGCAGTATTTT.

The chain couples TRBV20-1 to TRBJ2-5; D call uncertain. CDR1 DFQATT and CDR2 SNEGSKA come from the germline V gene (reference sequence). CDR3 length: 11 residues. Trimming stripped 8 bases from V and 0 bases from J, with 7 bases between. The CDR3 reads CSPDYQETQYF. The CDR3 region has the DNA TGCAGTCCTGACTACCAAGAGACCCAGTACTTC.

This clonotype was seen once. The V call is TRBV6-6, the J call TRBJ1-2, with 7 bases fitting TRBD1. CDR1 is MNHNY, CDR2 SVGAGI, per germline (reference sequence). The CDR3 runs 15 residues. The V segment lost 3 bases and the J segment 4 bases; nucleotides outside the gene matches: 8. In nucleotides, the CDR3 is TGTGCCAGCAGTTATAAAGGACAGGCCACCTATGGCTACACCTTC. Encoded protein: CASSYKGQATYGYTF.

This chain joins TRBV19 and TRBJ1-2; possibly TRBD1 for D (6 bases). From germline, CDR1 is LNHDA and CDR2 SQIVND (reference sequence). This CDR3 contains 13 residues. Trimming removed 9 bases from V and 8 bases from J, with 19 bases in between. Written as DNA, the CDR3 is TGTGCCAGGAGGGAACAGGGAGATCGGGGCTACACCTTC. Its protein product is CARREQGDRGYTF.

This clonotype appeared a few times. The rearrangement joins TRBV24-1 to TRBJ1-5; 9 nucleotides align to TRBD1. V dropped 6 bases and J dropped 6; count of bases not matched to a gene: 8. This CDR3 region has 15 residues. Germline assignment: CDR1 KGHDR and CDR2 SFDVKD. The CDR3 DNA reads as TGTGCCACCAGTCCCGGGACAGGGTTTGGTCAGCCCCAGCATTTT. Its translation: CATSPGTGFGQPQHF.